This T cell receptor beta chain was identified during a study of T-cell memory formation after mild COVID-19 (dated by TCRdb to about 2021). Some background on the complete study: TCR sequence clusters from the two donors were found to be largely donor specific. Longitudinal TCRalpha and TCRbeta repertoire sequencing tracked T-cell clones expanding and contracting after mild COVID-19 in a couple of donors. Two young, previously healthy adult volunteers made up the cohort, one male and one female. Results and caveats for the whole study, not just this receptor: Only a couple of mild cases were covered in the study, and larger cohorts including severe cases with pre-infection samples were considered necessary. Some responding clones were detected in pre-infection memory, suggesting pre-existing cross-reactive memory T cells joined the SARS-CoV-2 response. Contracting CD4+ clones were located mainly in the CM and EM memory subsets, whereas CD8+ clones were found to be enriched in EMRA. Whether the second-wave clones peaking on day 37 were SARS-CoV-2 specific was not confirmed. Clones contracting from day 15 to 85 had balanced CD4/CD8 phenotypes, while a second wave expanding from day 15 to 37 was biased towards CD4+.

Ficoll-Paque density gradient centrifugation was the method used to isolate PBMCs. This clonotype was found a few times. Its cognate antigen has yet to be identified. One base away there is no much larger clone; base qualities are not given. V was cut back by 5 bases and J by 0 bases, leaving a gap of 11 bases between them. Including the terminal cysteine and phenylalanine, the CDR3 comprises 15 residues. CDR3 DNA is the only sequence kept; it has 45 bases, read in frame from the first base. Sequencing was performed on an Illumina NovaSeq 6000. TCRalpha and TCRbeta cDNA libraries were built by 5'RACE with constant-segment primers, adding sample barcodes and unique molecular identifiers. RNA was extracted from every sample with Trizol reagent. Libraries were amplified in two PCR steps, with a second sample barcode and Illumina TruSeq adapters added in the second step. Sequencing of libraries was performed on an Illumina NovaSeq with 2 x 150 bp paired-end reads. In the paper's pipeline: The reads were demultiplexed and collapsed into UMI-guided consensus sequences using migec v1.2.7. With mixcr v2.1.11, UMI consensuses were aligned to TRA and TRB V and J templates and assembled into clonotypes. Expanded or contracted clonotypes were those called significant by both edgeR and NoisET, with noise models trained on biological replicates. edgeR calls used a false discovery rate-adjusted p below 0.01 and a log2 fold-change threshold of 1. As an exploratory analysis of dynamics, PCA with hierarchical clustering was applied to max-normalized trajectories of the 1000 most abundant clonotypes. Each responding clone was given a CD4 or CD8 phenotype based on the CD4+ and CD8+ repertoires, which had been sequenced separately. TCRdb's own reprocessing of the public reads used fastp at Q25 and MiXCR and kept productive beta chains. Each CDR3 protein gets just one entry, which takes the most common genes and DNA from the rows behind it. These V and J calls are TCRdb output, not the study's own analysis. Recorded for this sample are roughly 580,000 distinct CDR3 sequences; over 15% of them occurred a single time. More than 10% of the sample is held by the ten biggest clonotypes.

This chain joins TRBV12-3 or TRBV12-4 to TRBJ2-1; the D gene is perhaps TRBD1, from 6 matching bases. The clonotype was recovered from an adult woman who had mild COVID-19 (a few samples of this study predate the infection). The sample titles of this study are shuffled in the database, so cell type and time point are left out; the donor was told from shared clones. Sequencing was carried out using PBMCs or a T cell subset sorted from them (not recorded which). The DNA sequence is TGTGCCAGCAGTCCTGGGACACGCTCCTACAATGAGCAGTTCTTC. Translated, this gives CASSPGTRSYNEQFF.